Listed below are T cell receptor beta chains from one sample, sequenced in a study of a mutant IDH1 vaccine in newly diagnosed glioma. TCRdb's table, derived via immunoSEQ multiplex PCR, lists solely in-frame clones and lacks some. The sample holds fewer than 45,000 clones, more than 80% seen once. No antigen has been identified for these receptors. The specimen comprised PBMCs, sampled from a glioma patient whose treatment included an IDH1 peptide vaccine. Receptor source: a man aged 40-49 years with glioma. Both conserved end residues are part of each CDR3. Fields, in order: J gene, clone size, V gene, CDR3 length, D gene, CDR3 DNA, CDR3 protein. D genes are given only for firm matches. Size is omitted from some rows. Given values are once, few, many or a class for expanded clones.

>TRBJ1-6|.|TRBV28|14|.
TGTGCCAGCGTCGAGGTAAAGCCTAATTCACCCCTCCACTTT
CASVEVKPNSPLHF
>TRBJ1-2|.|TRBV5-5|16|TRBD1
TGTGCCAGCAGCTTTACAGGGGAACCACTAGGCTATGGCTACACCTTC
CASSFTGEPLGYGYTF
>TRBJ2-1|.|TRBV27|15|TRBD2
TGTGCCAGCAGTTTACTAGCGGGGGGGCCTTATGAGCAGTTCTTC
CASSLLAGGPYEQFF
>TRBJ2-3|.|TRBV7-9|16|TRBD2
TGTGCCAGCAGCTTGCAACTAGCGGGGAGGGGCGATACGCAGTATTTT
CASSLQLAGRGDTQYF
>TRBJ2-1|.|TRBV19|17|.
TGTGCCAGTACCTCCAGGCGGGCCGCTTCCTCCTACAATGAGCAGTTCTTC
CASTSRRAASSYNEQFF
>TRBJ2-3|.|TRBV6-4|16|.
TGTGCCAGCAGTGACTCGGCGGGGCGGGGAACAGATACGCAGTATTTT
CASSDSAGRGTDTQYF
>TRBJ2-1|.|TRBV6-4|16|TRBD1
TGTGCCAGCAGTGACTCCGGAACAGGGGCATCCAATGAGCAGTTCTTC
CASSDSGTGASNEQFF
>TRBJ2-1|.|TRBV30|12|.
TGTGCCTGGAACCCTACAGGGTTTGAGCAGTTCTTC
CAWNPTGFEQFF
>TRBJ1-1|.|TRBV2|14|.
TGTGCCAGCAGTGATAGGGGCGTGAACACTGAAGCTTTCTTT
CASSDRGVNTEAFF
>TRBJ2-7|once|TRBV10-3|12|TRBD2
TGTGCCGCCCGGGGACTAGCGCACGAGCAGTACTTC
CAARGLAHEQYF
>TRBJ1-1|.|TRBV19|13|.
TGTGCCAGTTCGGAGGGATTGAACACTGAAGCTTTCTTT
CASSEGLNTEAFF
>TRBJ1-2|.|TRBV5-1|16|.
TGCGCCAGCAGCCCCGAGGGGACAACGGTCCCCTATGGCTACACCTTC
CASSPEGTTVPYGYTF
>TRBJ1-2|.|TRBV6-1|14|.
TGTGCCAGCAGTGAATTGGGTCCTTGGTATGGCTACACCTTC
CASSELGPWYGYTF
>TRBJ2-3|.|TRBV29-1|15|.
TGCAGCGTTGAATCGCTAGCGTCCAGCACAGATACGCAGTATTTT
CSVESLASSTDTQYF
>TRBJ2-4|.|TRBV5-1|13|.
TGCGCCAGCAGCTTGGCGACACAGAACATTCAGTACTTC
CASSLATQNIQYF
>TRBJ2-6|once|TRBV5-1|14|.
TGCGCCAGCAGCCCTAGCTCTGGGGCCAACGTCCTGACTTTC
CASSPSSGANVLTF
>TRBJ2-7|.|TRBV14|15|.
TGTGCCAGCAGCGAAAGCCTACTCCAGACCTACGAGCAGTACTTC
CASSESLLQTYEQYF
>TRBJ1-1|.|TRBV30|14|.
TGTGCCTGGAGTCCGGGTTCTTCCGGAGCTGAAGCTTTCTTT
CAWSPGSSGAEAFF
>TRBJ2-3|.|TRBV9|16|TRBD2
TGTGCCAGCAGCGTGACTAGCGGGGGGGCAGTAGATACGCAGTATTTT
CASSVTSGGAVDTQYF
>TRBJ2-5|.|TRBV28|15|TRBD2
TGTGCCAGCAGCGGAGCGGGGGTGGGTCAGGAGACCCAGTACTTC
CASSGAGVGQETQYF
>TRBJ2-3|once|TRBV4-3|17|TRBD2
TGCGCCAGCAGCCAACACCGACAGCGGGAGGTTCCAGATACGCAGTATTTT
CASSQHRQREVPDTQYF
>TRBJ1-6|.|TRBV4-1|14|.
TGCGCCAGCGGTGCAGCCTGGGGGAATTCACCCCTCCACTTT
CASGAAWGNSPLHF
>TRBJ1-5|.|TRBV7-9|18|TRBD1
TGTGCCAGCAGCGCAAGACCACCCGGGACAGGGGGGAATCAGCCCCAGCATTTT
CASSARPPGTGGNQPQHF
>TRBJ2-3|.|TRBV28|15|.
TGTGCCAGCAGTTTAGCGGACAGCAGCACAGATACGCAGTATTTT
CASSLADSSTDTQYF
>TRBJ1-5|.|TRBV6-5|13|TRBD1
TGTGCCAGCAGTCAGGGGGCGCGGCAGCCCCAGCATTTT
CASSQGARQPQHF
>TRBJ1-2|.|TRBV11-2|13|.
TGTGCCAGCAGCAAAAGGGACAACTATGGCTACACCTTC
CASSKRDNYGYTF
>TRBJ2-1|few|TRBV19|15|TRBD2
TGTGCCAGTAGTCCCGGGACTAGCGGGGTGAATGAGCAGTTCTTC
CASSPGTSGVNEQFF